Sequencing of this T cell receptor (beta chain) was carried out in a study of early T cells in non-severe SARS-CoV-2 infection. The CDR3 length is 17 residues. Germline V lookup: CDR1 LGHNA, CDR2 YSLEER. The V and J ends lost 0 bases and 2 bases respectively, with 17 bases between them. TCRdb passed the 5' RACE reads through MiXCR, listing each CDR3 protein once. The profile shows some 71,000 distinct CDR3 sequences, roughly 10% of them singletons. The chain joins TRBV4-3 to TRBJ2-7; either TRBD1 or TRBD2 may fit D (5 bases each). Sequencing used whole blood, obtained at baseline. The source is an adult who was a healthcare worker with PCR-confirmed SARS-CoV-2 infection or an uninfected control (not recorded which). CDR3 sequence reads: CASSQEIPGTVTYEQYF. The CDR3 DNA reads TGCGCCAGCAGCCAAGAAATTCCCGGGACGGTTACCTACGAGCAGTACTTC.